This TCR beta chain originates from a study of OX40 agonist ivuxolimab in advanced cancers. Findings of the study overall: Partly responding patients at 0.1-3.0 mg/kg showed some of the smallest clonal expansion.

Using immunoSEQ multiplex PCR, the repertoire was profiled, and TCRdb retains in-frame clones only, with some absent. The table includes 65,000 to 85,000 clones, around four fifths detected once. On this clone itself: The antigen is unknown.

Patients who had autoimmune disease history or got systemic immunosuppression were left out. Trimming removed 0 bases at V and 9 bases at J, with 12 bases between. Germline V gene data show CDR1 as GTSNPN and CDR2 as SVGIG (reference sequence). The CDR3 covers 12 residues. The material sequenced was CD4+ or CD8+ T cells sorted from blood, taken in a trial of the OX40 agonist ivuxolimab. The sequence came from an adult with an advanced solid tumor such as melanoma, head and neck, liver or kidney cancer. The chain employs TRBV30 and TRBJ2-7, with D hard to call. CDR3 sequence: CAWSVAKIGQYF. CDR3 in DNA: TGTGCCTGGAGTGTTGCAAAAATTGGGCAGTACTTC. The whole variable domain, filled in from reference TRBV30 and TRBJ2-7, reads SQTIHQWPATLVQPVGSPLSLECTVEGTSNPNLYWYRQAAGRGLQLLFYSVGIGQISSEVPQNLSASRPQDRQFILSSKKLLLSDSGFYLCAWSVAKIGQYFGPGTRLTVT.